Listed below are T cell receptor beta chains from one sample, sequenced in a study of immune characteristics of hereditary and idiopathic chronic pancreatitis. The protocol was immunoSEQ multiplex PCR, while the TCRdb copy is restricted to in-frame clones and leaves out a portion. The table lists some 15,000 clones, around 70% of them singletons, with approximately 15% in the top ten. What was sequenced was pancreas tissue with hereditary chronic pancreatitis. These receptors all come from a human donor with chronic pancreatitis. CDR3s leave out the opening cysteine and the closing phenylalanine or tryptophan. Fields, in order: V gene, CDR3 protein.

v_gene: TRBV12-3/TRBV12-4
CDR3aa: ASSRQRRETQY

v_gene: TRBV28
CDR3aa: ASSLSHTEAF

v_gene: TRBV6-6
CDR3aa: ASSYPRALDDNEQF

v_gene: TRBV5-1
CDR3aa: ASNLAGGYNEQF

v_gene: TRBV19
CDR3aa: ASTRATNEKLF

v_gene: TRBV28
CDR3aa: ASSFAGVNEKLF

v_gene: TRBV28
CDR3aa: ASSDGPYQPQH

v_gene: TRBV6-1
CDR3aa: ASSGSGRAGEQF

v_gene: TRBV4-1
CDR3aa: ASSLRRSNEQF

v_gene: TRBV6-4
CDR3aa: ASSFDSLTSGRANTGELF

v_gene: TRBV5-1
CDR3aa: ASNGVEDTQY

v_gene: TRBV25-1
CDR3aa: ASSHRGQGGKLF

v_gene: TRBV7-2
CDR3aa: ASSLTGLRYEQY

v_gene: TRBV5-4
CDR3aa: ASSVDQGPTYEQY

v_gene: TRBV3-1/TRBV3-2
CDR3aa: ASSRSETGGYTEAF

v_gene: TRBV7-9
CDR3aa: ASSLDQGLGGYT

v_gene: TRBV7-2
CDR3aa: ASSRSGFQETQY

v_gene: TRBV5-1
CDR3aa: ASSSKGGTLYEQY

v_gene: TRBV19
CDR3aa: ASSGTVLTDTQY

v_gene: TRBV6-5
CDR3aa: ASRKAGKYNEQF

v_gene: TRBV6-1
CDR3aa: ASSEIGAGSMGEQF

v_gene: TRBV12-3/TRBV12-4
CDR3aa: ASSYGFEAF

v_gene: TRBV12-3/TRBV12-4
CDR3aa: ASSLASNEKLF

v_gene: TRBV7-2
CDR3aa: ASSLVGTEINSPLH

v_gene: TRBV7-2
CDR3aa: ASSPRGRTGELF

v_gene: TRBV7-8
CDR3aa: ASSSAGGGLLGISYNEQF

v_gene: TRBV6-4
CDR3aa: ASSQTGEADEAF

v_gene: TRBV27
CDR3aa: ASIVGRNQPQH

v_gene: TRBV4-1
CDR3aa: ASSQVPGPAYEQY

v_gene: TRBV19
CDR3aa: ASSILGGAGRNNEQF

v_gene: TRBV6-1
CDR3aa: ASSENLQGSSGNTIY

v_gene: TRBV20-1
CDR3aa: SPGVSYEQY

v_gene: TRBV4-2
CDR3aa: ASSPRLAGEGNEQF

v_gene: TRBV6-6
CDR3aa: ASSYPESAIYEQY

v_gene: TRBV12-3/TRBV12-4
CDR3aa: ASSPGTYEQY

v_gene: TRBV6-5
CDR3aa: ASSYSPRGTQY

v_gene: TRBV5-1
CDR3aa: ASSLGGGHYNEQF

v_gene: TRBV2
CDR3aa: ASSARTGMDSPLH

v_gene: TRBV18
CDR3aa: ASSPVQEPPYGYT

v_gene: TRBV7-9
CDR3aa: ASSIGTGAKGYT

v_gene: TRBV2
CDR3aa: ASSVSGDFHNEQF

v_gene: TRBV14
CDR3aa: ASSQARRLAH

v_gene: TRBV19
CDR3aa: ASIPPRYNEQF

v_gene: TRBV27
CDR3aa: ASRDRFTEAF

v_gene: TRBV5-1
CDR3aa: ASSFSSGRPGELF

v_gene: TRBV6-6
CDR3aa: ASSPSWARLELTEAF

v_gene: TRBV4-2
CDR3aa: ASSQEMGREYNEQF

v_gene: TRBV4-2
CDR3aa: ASSRGPGASGIVDTQY

v_gene: TRBV27
CDR3aa: ASSWTGRNSPLH

v_gene: TRBV6-5
CDR3aa: ASSYSRDRRYEQY